The next 8 T cell receptor beta chains were all read from a single sample in a study of identical twins. In TCRdb, the 5' RACE reads were re-called with MiXCR into one record per CDR3 protein. The sample carries about 890,000 distinct CDR3 sequences, roughly 12% recorded once. The sample was also linked to a second study, of yellow fever vaccine responses in identical twins.

Specimen: PBMCs. The receptors were gathered from a woman younger than 30 in good health.

Ten or more counts support this clonotype. The rearrangement uses TRBV12-3 or TRBV12-4 and TRBJ2-7; 11 nucleotides agree with TRBD2. The CDR3 has 14 residues. The chain's CDR3 is CASSLAGGRYEQYV. The DNA of the CDR3 is TGTGCCAGCAGTCTAGCGGGGGGCCGCTACGAGCAGTACGTC.

V is TRBV20-1 and J is TRBJ2-7; TRBD1 aligns across 9 bases. The germline V gene encodes CDR1 DFQATT and CDR2 SNEGSKA (reference sequence). The V gene end was trimmed by 7 bases and the J gene end by 3 bases; junction bases not matched to a gene: 7. This CDR3 comprises 13 residues. Here the CDR3 DNA reads TGCAGTGTACCCAAGGACAGGGGCTACGAGCAGTACGTC. Its translation: CSVPKDRGYEQYV.

The chain has TRBV4-1 and TRBJ2-7, with 11 positions matching TRBD2. Germline loops: CDR1 MGHRA, CDR2 YSYEKL. V dropped 1 base and J dropped 7; count of bases not matched to a gene: 9. There are 16 residues in the CDR3. CDR3 coding DNA: TGCGCCAGCAGCCAAGGTTCGGGGACTAGCGGCCGGGAGCAGTACTTC. Amino acids: CASSQGSGTSGREQYF.

This clonotype was seen a few times. J is TRBJ1-3 and V is TRBV12-3 or TRBV12-4; perhaps TRBD1 as D (5 bases). With 7 bases removed from V and 1 base from J, the gap between germline ends came to 11 bases. The CDR3 runs to 14 residues. CDR3 DNA: TGTGCCAGCACCCCGGGGGGATCTGGAAACACCATATATTTT. This sequence encodes CASTPGGSGNTIYF.

Here the CDR3 DNA reads TGTGCCAGCAGCCAAGACCCCGGGCCTTACTTCGACACAGATACGCAGTATTTT. This sequence encodes CASSQDPGPYFDTDTQYF. The chain recombines TRBV3-1 with TRBJ2-3; D unresolved. V dropped 0 bases and J dropped 2 bases, with 18 bases sitting between them. This CDR3 contains 18 residues. The V gene's germline CDR1 is LGHDT and CDR2 YNNKEL (reference sequence).

This clonotype has just a few counts. The chain has TRBV6-5 and TRBJ2-1; 11 positions match TRBD2. This CDR3 region has 17 residues. Germline V gene data show CDR1 as MNHEY and CDR2 as SVGAGI. With 0 bases clipped from V and 5 bases from J, the junction kept 6 bases outside the gene matches. Here the CDR3 reads CASSYSGLAGRHNEQFF. The CDR3 DNA is TGTGCCAGCAGTTACTCTGGACTAGCGGGCCGCCACAATGAGCAGTTCTTC.

The chain employs TRBV20-1 and TRBJ1-1; D remains unclear. Trimming stripped 0 bases from V and 8 bases from J, with 7 bases between. The germline V gene has CDR1 DFQATT and CDR2 SNEGSKA (reference sequence). The CDR3 sequence is 11 residues long. CDR3 in DNA: TGCAGTGCTAGAGAAAGGGTGGAAGCTTTCTTT. Its translation: CSARERVEAFF.

This clonotype was detected only a few times. This chain links TRBV7-2 with TRBJ2-5; maybe TRBD2 (5 bases). Germline V gives CDR1 SGHTA, CDR2 FQGNSA. V lost 5 bases, J lost 4 bases, and 14 bases lay in between. This CDR3 comprises 14 residues. CDR3 in amino acids: CASSHPGMGETQYF. The DNA for the CDR3 is TGTGCCAGCAGCCACCCCGGGATGGGAGAGACCCAGTACTTC.